The 4 T cell receptor beta chains listed next were all sequenced from one sample in a study of T cell changes during pregnancy in multiple sclerosis (dated by TCRdb to the late 2010s). Library preparation used the immunoSEQ multiplex PCR assay. Imported from immuneACCESS, the table was reduced by TCRdb to in-frame sequences with V and J called. These copies leave out some clones; in studies compared against another copy, an unresolved V gene accounts for under half, and the cause of the remainder is not known. This sample lists approximately 74,000 clones; around nine tenths were detected once. Of the sample, over 3% is held by the ten largest clones. The material sequenced was peripheral blood, taken before pregnancy. All receptors come from a female donor with multiple sclerosis, enrolled in a pregnancy study.

The rearrangement links TRBV11-2 to TRBJ2-1; D is undetermined. CDR1 and CDR2 (germline): SGHAT, FQNNGV. The CDR3 contains 11 residues. Trimming pared 5 bases from V and 9 bases from J, leaving 8 bases between. This CDR3 is CASSPLPEQFF. Here the CDR3 DNA reads TGTGCCAGCAGCCCCCTTCCTGAGCAGTTCTTC.

This chain links TRBV7-6 with TRBJ2-7; D remains ambiguous. V was cut by 0 bases and J by 4 bases, with 7 bases left in between. Germline CDR1 and CDR2: SGHVS and FNYEAQ. The CDR3 spans 13 residues. CDR3 loop: CASSLAGTYEQYF. The CDR3 nucleotides are TGTGCCAGCAGCTTAGCTGGCACGTACGAGCAGTACTTC.

The V call is TRBV7-8, the J call TRBJ2-5; 8 nucleotides match TRBD2. Per the germline V gene, CDR1 is SGHVS and CDR2 is FQNEAQ. This CDR3 has 15 amino acids. V shed 2 bases and J 5 bases; nucleotides not matched to a gene: 7. DNA for the CDR3: TGTGCCAGCAGCTTAAAAGGGCGGGAGGTGGAGACCCAGTACTTC. The encoded protein is CASSLKGREVETQYF.

The rearrangement joins TRBV19 to TRBJ1-1, with unresolved D. The CDR3 covers 13 residues. Looked up from germline, CDR1 is LNHDA and CDR2 is SQIVND (reference sequence). Deletions cut 6 bases from V and 0 bases from J, with 8 bases between. The CDR3 is CASSRVMNTEAFF. In DNA form, the CDR3 reads TGTGCCAGTAGCCGGGTGATGAACACTGAAGCTTTCTTT.